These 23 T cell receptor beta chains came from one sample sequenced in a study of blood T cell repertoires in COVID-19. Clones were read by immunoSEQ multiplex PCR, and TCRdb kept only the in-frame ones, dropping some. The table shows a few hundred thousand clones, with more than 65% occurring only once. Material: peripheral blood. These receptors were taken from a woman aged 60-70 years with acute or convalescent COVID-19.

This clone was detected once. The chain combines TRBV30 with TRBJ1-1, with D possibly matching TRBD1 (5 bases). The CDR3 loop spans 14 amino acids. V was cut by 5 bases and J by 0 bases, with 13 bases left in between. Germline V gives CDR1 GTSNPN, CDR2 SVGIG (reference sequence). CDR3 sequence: CAWGEGHLNTEAFF. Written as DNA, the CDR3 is TGTGCCTGGGGGGAGGGGCACCTGAACACTGAAGCTTTCTTT. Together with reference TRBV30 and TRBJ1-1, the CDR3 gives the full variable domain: SQTIHQWPATLVQPVGSPLSLECTVEGTSNPNLYWYRQAAGRGLQLLFYSVGIGQISSEVPQNLSASRPQDRQFILSSKKLLLSDSGFYLCAWGEGHLNTEAFFGQGTRLTVV.

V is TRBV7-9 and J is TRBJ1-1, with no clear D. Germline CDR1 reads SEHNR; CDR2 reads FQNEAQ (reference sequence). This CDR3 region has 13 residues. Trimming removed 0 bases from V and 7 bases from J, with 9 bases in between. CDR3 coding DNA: TGTGCCAGCAGCTTAGCGGGCGGGATTGAAGCTTTCTTT. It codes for CASSLAGGIEAFF.

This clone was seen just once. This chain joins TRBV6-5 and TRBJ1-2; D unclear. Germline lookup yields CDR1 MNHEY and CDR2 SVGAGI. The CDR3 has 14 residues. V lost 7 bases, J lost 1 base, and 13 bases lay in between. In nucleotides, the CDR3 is TGTGCCAGCACCCCGACAACTAGTAACTATGGCTACACCTTC. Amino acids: CASTPTTSNYGYTF.

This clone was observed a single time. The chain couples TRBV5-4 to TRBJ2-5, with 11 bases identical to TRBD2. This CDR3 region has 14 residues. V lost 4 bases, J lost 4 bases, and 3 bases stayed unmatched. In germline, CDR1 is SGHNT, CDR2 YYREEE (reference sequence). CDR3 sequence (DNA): TGTGCCAGCAGCCTCGGGACTAGCGGAGAGACCCAGTACTTC. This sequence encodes CASSLGTSGETQYF.

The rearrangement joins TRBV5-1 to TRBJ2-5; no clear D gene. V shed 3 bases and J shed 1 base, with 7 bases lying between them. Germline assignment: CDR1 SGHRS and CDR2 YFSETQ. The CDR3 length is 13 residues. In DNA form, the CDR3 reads TGCGCCAGCAGCTCAGGATTCCAAGAGACCCAGTACTTC. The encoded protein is CASSSGFQETQYF.

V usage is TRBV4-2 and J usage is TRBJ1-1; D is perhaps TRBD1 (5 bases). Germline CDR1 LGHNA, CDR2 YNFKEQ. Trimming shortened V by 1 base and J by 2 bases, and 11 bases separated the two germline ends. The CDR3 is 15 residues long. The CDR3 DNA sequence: TGTGCCAGCAGCCAAGTATGGCAGGGAAACACTGAAGCTTTCTTT. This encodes CASSQVWQGNTEAFF.

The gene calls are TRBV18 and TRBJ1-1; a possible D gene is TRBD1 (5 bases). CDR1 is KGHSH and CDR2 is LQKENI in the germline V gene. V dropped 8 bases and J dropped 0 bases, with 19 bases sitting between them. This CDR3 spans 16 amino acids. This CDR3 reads CASKFIGTGVNTEAFF. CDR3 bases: TGTGCCAGCAAATTTATTGGGACGGGGGTGAACACTGAAGCTTTCTTT.

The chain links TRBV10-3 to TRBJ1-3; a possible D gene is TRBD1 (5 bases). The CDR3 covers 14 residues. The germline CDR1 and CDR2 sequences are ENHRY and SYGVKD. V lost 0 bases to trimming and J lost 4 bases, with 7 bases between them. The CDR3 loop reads CAISESRTGNTIYF. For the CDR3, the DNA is TGTGCCATCAGTGAGTCTCGGACAGGAAACACCATATATTTT.

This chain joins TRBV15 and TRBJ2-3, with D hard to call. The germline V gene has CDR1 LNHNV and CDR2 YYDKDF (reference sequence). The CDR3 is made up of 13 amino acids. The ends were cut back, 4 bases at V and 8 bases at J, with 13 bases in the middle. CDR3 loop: CATSKLSLPTQYF. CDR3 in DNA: TGTGCCACCAGCAAACTATCTCTTCCTACGCAGTATTTT.

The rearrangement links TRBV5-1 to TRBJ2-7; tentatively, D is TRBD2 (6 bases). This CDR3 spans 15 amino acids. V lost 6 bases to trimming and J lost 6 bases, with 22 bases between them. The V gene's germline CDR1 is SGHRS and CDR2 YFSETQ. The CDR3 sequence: CASTPTVWGGGEQYF. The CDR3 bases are TGCGCCAGCACACCGACGGTCTGGGGAGGAGGCGAGCAGTACTTC.

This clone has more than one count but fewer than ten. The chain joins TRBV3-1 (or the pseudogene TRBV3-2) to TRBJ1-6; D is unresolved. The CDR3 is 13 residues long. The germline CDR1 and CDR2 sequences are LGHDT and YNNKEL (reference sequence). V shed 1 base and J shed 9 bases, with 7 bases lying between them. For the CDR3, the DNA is TGTGCCAGCAGCCAAGGAGGTCCTTCACCCCTCCACTTT. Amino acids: CASSQGGPSPLHF.

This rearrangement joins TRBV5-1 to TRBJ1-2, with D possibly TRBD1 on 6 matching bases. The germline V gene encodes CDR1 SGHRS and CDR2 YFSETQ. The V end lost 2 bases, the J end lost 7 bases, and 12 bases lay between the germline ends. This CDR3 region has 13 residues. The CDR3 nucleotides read TGCGCCAGCAGCTTCAGGGGCGGGGGTGGCTACACCTTC. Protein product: CASSFRGGGGYTF. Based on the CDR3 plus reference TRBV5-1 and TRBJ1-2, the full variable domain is KAGVTQTPRYLIKTRGQQVTLSCSPISGHRSVSWYQQTPGQGLQFLFEYFSETQRNKGNFPGRFSGRQFSNSRSEMNVSTLELGDSALYLCASSFRGGGGYTFGSGTRLTVV.

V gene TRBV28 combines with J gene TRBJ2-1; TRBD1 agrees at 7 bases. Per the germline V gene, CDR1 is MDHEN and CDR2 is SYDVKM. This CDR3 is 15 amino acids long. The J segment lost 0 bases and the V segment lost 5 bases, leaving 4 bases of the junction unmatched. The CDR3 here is CASSQTGSSYNEQFF. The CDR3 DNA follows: TGTGCCAGCAGTCAGACAGGGAGCTCCTACAATGAGCAGTTCTTC.

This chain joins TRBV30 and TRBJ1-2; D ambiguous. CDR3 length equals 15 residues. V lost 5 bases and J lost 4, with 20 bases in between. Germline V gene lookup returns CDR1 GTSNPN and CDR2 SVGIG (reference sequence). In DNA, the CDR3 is TGTGCCTGGGGCCCCCGTTTCGGGGTTGGCTATGGCTACACCTTC. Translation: CAWGPRFGVGYGYTF.

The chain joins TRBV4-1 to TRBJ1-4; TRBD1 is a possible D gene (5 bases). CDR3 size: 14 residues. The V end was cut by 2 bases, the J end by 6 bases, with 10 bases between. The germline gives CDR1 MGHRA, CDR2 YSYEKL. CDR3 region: CASSQQGQYEKLFF. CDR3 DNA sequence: TGCGCCAGCAGCCAACAGGGTCAGTATGAAAAACTGTTTTTT.

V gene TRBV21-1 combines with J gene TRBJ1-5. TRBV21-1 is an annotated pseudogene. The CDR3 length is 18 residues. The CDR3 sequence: CASSNCGQGIYSNQPQHF. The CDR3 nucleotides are TGTGCCAGCAGCAATTGCGGGCAAGGAATTTATAGCAATCAGCCCCAGCATTTT.

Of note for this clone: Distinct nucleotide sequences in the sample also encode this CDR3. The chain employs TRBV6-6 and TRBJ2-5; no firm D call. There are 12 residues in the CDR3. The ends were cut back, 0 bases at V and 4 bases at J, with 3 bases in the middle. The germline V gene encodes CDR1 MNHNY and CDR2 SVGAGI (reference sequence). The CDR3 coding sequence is TGTGCCAGCAGTTACTCGAGAGAGACCCAGTACTTC. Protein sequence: CASSYSRETQYF.

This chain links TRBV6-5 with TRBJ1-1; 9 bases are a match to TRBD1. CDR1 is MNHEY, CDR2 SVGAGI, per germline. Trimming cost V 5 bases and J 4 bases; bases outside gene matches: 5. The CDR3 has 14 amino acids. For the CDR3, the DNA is TGTGCCAGCAGTAACAAACAGGGGGCCACTGAAGCTTTCTTT. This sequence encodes CASSNKQGATEAFF.

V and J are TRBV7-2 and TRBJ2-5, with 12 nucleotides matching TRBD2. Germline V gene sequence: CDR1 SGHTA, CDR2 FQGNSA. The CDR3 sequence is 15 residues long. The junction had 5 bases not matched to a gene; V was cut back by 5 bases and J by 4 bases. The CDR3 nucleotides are TGTGCCAGCAGCGCCCCTAGCGGGGGGGCAGAGACCCAGTACTTC. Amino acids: CASSAPSGGAETQYF.

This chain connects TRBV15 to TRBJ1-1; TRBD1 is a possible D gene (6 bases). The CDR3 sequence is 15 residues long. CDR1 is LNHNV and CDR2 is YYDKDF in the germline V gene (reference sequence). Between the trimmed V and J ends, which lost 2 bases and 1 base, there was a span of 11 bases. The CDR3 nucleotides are TGTGCCACCAGCAGACCCCAGGACAGGAACACTGAAGCTTTCTTT. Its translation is CATSRPQDRNTEAFF.

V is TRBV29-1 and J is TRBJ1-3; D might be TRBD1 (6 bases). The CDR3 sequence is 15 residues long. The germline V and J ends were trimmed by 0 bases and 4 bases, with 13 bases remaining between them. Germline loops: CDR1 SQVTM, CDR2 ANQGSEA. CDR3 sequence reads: CSVEDSGTKGNTIYF. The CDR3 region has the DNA TGCAGCGTTGAAGATTCCGGGACAAAGGGAAACACCATATATTTT.

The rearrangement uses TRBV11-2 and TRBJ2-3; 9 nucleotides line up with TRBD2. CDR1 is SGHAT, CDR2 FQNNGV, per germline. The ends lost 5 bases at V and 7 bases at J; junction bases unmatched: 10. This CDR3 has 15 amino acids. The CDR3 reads CASSGLSGGKHTQYF. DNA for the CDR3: TGTGCCAGCAGCGGACTTAGCGGGGGAAAACATACGCAGTATTTT. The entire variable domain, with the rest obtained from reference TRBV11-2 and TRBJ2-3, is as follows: EAGVAQSPRYKIIEKRQSVAFWCNPISGHATLYWYQQILGQGPKLLIQFQNNGVVDDSQLPKDRFSAERLKGVDSTLKIQPAKLEDSAVYLCASSGLSGGKHTQYFGPGTRLTVL.

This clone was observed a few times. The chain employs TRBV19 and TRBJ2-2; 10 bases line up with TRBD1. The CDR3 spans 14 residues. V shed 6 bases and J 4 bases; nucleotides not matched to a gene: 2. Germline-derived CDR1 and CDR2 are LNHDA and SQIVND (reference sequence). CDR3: CASRGTGVTGELFF. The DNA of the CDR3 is TGTGCCAGTAGAGGGACAGGGGTCACCGGGGAGCTGTTTTTT.